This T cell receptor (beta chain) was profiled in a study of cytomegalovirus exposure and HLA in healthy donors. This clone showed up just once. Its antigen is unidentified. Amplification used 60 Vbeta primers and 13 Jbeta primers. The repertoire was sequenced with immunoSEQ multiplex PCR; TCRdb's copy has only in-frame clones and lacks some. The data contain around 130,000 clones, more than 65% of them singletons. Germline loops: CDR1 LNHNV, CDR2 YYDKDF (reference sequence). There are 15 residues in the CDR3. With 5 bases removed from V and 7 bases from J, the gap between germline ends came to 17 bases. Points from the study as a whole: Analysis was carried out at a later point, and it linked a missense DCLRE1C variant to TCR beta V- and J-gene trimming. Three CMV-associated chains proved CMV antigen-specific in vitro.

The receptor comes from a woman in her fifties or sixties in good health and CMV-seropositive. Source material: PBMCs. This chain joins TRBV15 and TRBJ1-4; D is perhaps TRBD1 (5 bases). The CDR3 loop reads CATSRQGEVAEKLFF. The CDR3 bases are TGTGCCACCAGCCGCCAAGGGGAGGTGGCTGAAAAACTGTTTTTT.